One and the same sample provided the 2 T cell receptor beta chains below, sequenced in a study of blood T cell repertoires in COVID-19. Sequencing was performed with immunoSEQ multiplex PCR; in TCRdb, only in-frame clones are kept and a portion is missing. The sample contains about 79,000 clones, about 89% of which appear only once. The sequenced sample was peripheral blood. All receptors come from a man between 65 and 80 years old with active or convalescent COVID-19.

This chain joins TRBV5-1 and TRBJ2-7, with D perhaps matching TRBD1 (6 bases). The CDR3 is 14 amino acids. CDR1 SGHRS and CDR2 YFSETQ come from the germline V gene. The V end lost 4 bases, the J end lost 3 bases, and 14 bases lay between the germline ends. The CDR3 here is CASSRDTRRYEQYF. The CDR3 nucleotides are TGCGCCAGCAGCAGGGACACCCGGCGCTACGAGCAGTACTTC.

The chain has TRBV9 and TRBJ2-3; D is uncertain. The CDR3 spans 14 residues. V lost 3 bases and J 2 bases, leaving 10 bases between the germline ends. Germline V lookup: CDR1 SGDLS, CDR2 YYNGEE. CDR3 DNA: TGTGCCAGCAGCGCAGTCCTGCACACAGATACGCAGTATTTT. Protein: CASSAVLHTDTQYF.